These 16 T cell receptor beta chains share one sample of origin, sequenced in a study of response to subunit inactivated influenza vaccine. TCRdb passed the RT-PCR reads through MiXCR, listing each CDR3 protein once. The sample consists of about 540,000 distinct CDR3 sequences, approximately 24% of them appearing once. These data were also filed under a second study, of T cells expressing NK-cell markers. That publication notes: TCR beta libraries carry UMIs added by 5'RACE template switching.

Sequences were derived from CD4+ T cells sorted from PBMCs, sampled about 13 days after vaccination. These TCRs come from a man aged 50-59 years who received an inactivated influenza vaccine.

V usage is TRBV28 and J usage is TRBJ2-1; the match to TRBD2 covers 11 bases. The CDR3 extends over 15 amino acids. The ends lost 6 bases at V and 1 base at J; junction bases unmatched: 2. The V gene's germline CDR1 is MDHEN and CDR2 SYDVKM. The CDR3 spells CASRASGGSYNEQFF. DNA for the CDR3: TGTGCCAGCAGGGCTAGCGGGGGGTCCTACAATGAGCAGTTCTTC.

Worth noting for this clonotype: Given a much more abundant clone one base away, this may be a read error. This likely comes from a read error, as the CDR3 has no conserved phenylalanine or tryptophan at its end. The V gene is TRBV29-1, the J gene TRBJ2-3; 7 bases map to TRBD2. The germline V gene has CDR1 SQVTM and CDR2 ANQGSEA. The trim removed 4 bases at V and 4 bases at J, leaving 5 bases unmatched. The CDR3 contains 13 residues. CDR3 loop: CSVVAGEADTQYL. The CDR3 nucleotides are TGCAGCGTTGTGGCGGGGGAGGCAGATACGCAGTATCTT.

The chain recombines TRBV11-1 with TRBJ2-6; the match to TRBD1 covers 8 bases. J was trimmed by 1 base and V by 5 bases; bases with no gene match: 10. The CDR3 is made up of 18 amino acids. Germline V gene sequence: CDR1 SGHAT, CDR2 FQDESV (reference sequence). The CDR3 DNA follows: TGTGCCAGCAGCATGCGGACAGGGAGAGGGTCTGGGGCCAACGTCCTGACTTTC. Amino acid sequence: CASSMRTGRGSGANVLTF. Together with reference TRBV11-1 and TRBJ2-6, the CDR3 gives the full variable domain: EAEVAQSPRYKITEKSQAVAFWCDPISGHATLYWYRQILGQGPELLVQFQDESVVDDSQLPKDRFSAERLKGVDSTLKIQPAELGDSAMYLCASSMRTGRGSGANVLTFGAGSRLTVL.

V gene TRBV20-1 combines with J gene TRBJ2-7; 7 bases are shared with TRBD2. Germline lookup yields CDR1 DFQATT and CDR2 SNEGSKA (reference sequence). With V trimmed by 8 bases and J by 3 bases, 13 bases remained unmatched. The CDR3 loop spans 14 amino acids. The CDR3 DNA follows: TGCAGTCGCAAACGGGCGGGAGTCTTCTACGAGCAGTACTTC. It specifies CSRKRAGVFYEQYF.

The table lists this clonotype with a few counts. J is TRBJ2-1 and V is TRBV20-1; D is perhaps TRBD2 (5 bases). Germline-derived CDR1 and CDR2 are DFQATT and SNEGSKA (reference sequence). The CDR3 consists of 15 residues. DNA of the CDR3: TGCAGAGTTCTAGCATCCCTTGATAGTAAAAATGAGCAGTTCTTC. Its translation: CRVLASLDSKNEQFF.

This clonotype came up many times. This rearrangement joins TRBV5-1 to TRBJ2-5; D is ambiguous. Germline loops: CDR1 SGHRS, CDR2 YFSETQ. This CDR3 spans 13 amino acids. Deletions cut 4 bases from V and 5 bases from J, with 12 bases between. The chain's CDR3 is CASSPTGGETQYF. In DNA form, the CDR3 reads TGCGCCAGCAGCCCGACGGGCGGCGAGACCCAGTACTTC.

This rearrangement joins TRBV9 to TRBJ2-3; 8 bases match TRBD2. The CDR3 runs 16 residues. Losses at the gene ends were 0 bases for V and 4 bases for J; bases not matched to a gene: 7. The V gene's germline CDR1 is SGDLS and CDR2 YYNGEE. In DNA, the CDR3 is TGTGCCAGCAGCGTAGGTACGGGAGGGCGAGCAGATACGCAGTATTTT. Its protein product is CASSVGTGGRADTQYF.

This clonotype was seen repeatedly, ten times or more. The chain links TRBV6-2 or TRBV6-3 to TRBJ2-4; D ambiguous. The CDR3 covers 12 residues. Trimming removed 2 bases from V and 9 bases from J, with 8 bases in between. Germline lookup yields CDR1 MNHEY and CDR2 SVGEGT. The CDR3 loop is CASSYRSGIQYF. The CDR3 DNA reads as TGTGCCAGCAGTTACAGGTCAGGCATTCAGTACTTC.

This chain uses TRBV20-1 with TRBJ2-5; no firm D call. V lost 3 bases and J lost 4, with 9 bases in between. The CDR3 contains 12 residues. The germline CDR1 and CDR2 sequences are DFQATT and SNEGSKA (reference sequence). Here the CDR3 reads CSASRRIETQYF. The CDR3 DNA reads as TGCAGTGCTAGTCGCAGGATAGAGACCCAGTACTTC.

V and J are TRBV5-6 and TRBJ2-3; 8 positions agree with TRBD1. The CDR3 length is 15 residues. CDR1 and CDR2 (germline): SGHDT, YYEEEE. V lost 4 bases and J lost 3; bases outside the gene matches: 7. DNA for the CDR3: TGTGCCAGCAGCCGGCGGACAGGGACAACAGATACGCAGTATTTT. This gives the protein CASSRRTGTTDTQYF.

V is TRBV7-2 and J is TRBJ2-3; D call uncertain. The CDR3 is made up of 15 amino acids. Trimming removed 5 bases at V and 0 bases at J, with 12 bases between. Germline assignment: CDR1 SGHTA and CDR2 FQGNSA. The CDR3 region has the DNA TGTGCCAGCAGCAATGTCGGAACTAGCACAGATACGCAGTATTTT. Translated: CASSNVGTSTDTQYF. Drawing the rest from reference TRBV7-2 and TRBJ2-3, the complete variable domain is GAGVSQSPSNKVTEKGKDVELRCDPISGHTALYWYRQSLGQGLEFLIYFQGNSAPDKSGLPSDRFSAERTGGSVSTLTIQRTQQEDSAVYLCASSNVGTSTDTQYFGPGTRLTVL.

The chain employs TRBV7-9 and TRBJ2-1; tentatively, D is TRBD1 (6 bases). Trimming removed 5 bases from V and 5 bases from J, with 19 bases in between. The germline CDR1 and CDR2 sequences are SEHNR and FQNEAQ (reference sequence). The CDR3 totals 16 residues. The CDR3: CASSRFTGHGNNEQFF. The CDR3 region has the DNA TGTGCCAGCAGCCGATTTACGGGACATGGAAACAATGAGCAGTTCTTC.

This chain links TRBV5-1 with TRBJ2-3, with TRBD1 matching 10 bases. The CDR3 is 14 residues long. Looked up from germline, CDR1 is SGHRS and CDR2 is YFSETQ. Trimming cost V 2 bases and J 5 bases; bases outside gene matches: 2. Written as DNA, the CDR3 is TGCGCCAGCAGCTTCTGGGACAGGGGAGATACGCAGTATTTT. As protein: CASSFWDRGDTQYF.

The chain has TRBV12-3 or TRBV12-4 and TRBJ1-5; 9 positions agree with TRBD1. V lost 6 bases to trimming and J lost 5 bases; unmatched junction nucleotides: 5. CDR3 length: 14 amino acids. The CDR3 DNA follows: TGTGCCAGCAGGAGGGACAGGGTTCATCAGCCCCAGCATTTT. It is translated as CASRRDRVHQPQHF.

This clonotype was observed a few times. The chain combines TRBV12-3 or TRBV12-4 with TRBJ2-7; 8 positions match TRBD1. CDR3 length: 17 amino acids. Trimming at V came to 7 bases and at J to 5 bases, leaving 19 bases not matched to a gene. DNA for the CDR3: TGTGCCAGCACCCCTCGGGGTCAGGGCAGGGGGCGCCACGAGCAGTACTTC. Its translation: CASTPRGQGRGRHEQYF.

This chain links TRBV20-1 with TRBJ1-5; TRBD1 might be the D (6 bases). Deletions cut 3 bases from V and 2 bases from J, with 11 bases between. CDR3 length: 14 residues. Germline V gene data show CDR1 as DFQATT and CDR2 as SNEGSKA (reference sequence). DNA of the CDR3: TGCAGTGCTAGGCCGGGGGCTGGCAATCAGCCCCAGCATTTT. This codes for CSARPGAGNQPQHF.